A selection of T cell receptor beta chains follows, all from one sample in a study of cytomegalovirus exposure and HLA in healthy donors. Method: immunoSEQ multiplex PCR; TCRdb's copy keeps in-frame clones and lacks some. Found here are about 230,000 clones, roughly 73% of them singletons; the top ten hold approximately 0.47%. The sample taken for sequencing was PBMCs. The source of these receptors is a boy aged 5 to 17 in good health and CMV-seronegative. The CDR3 runs from the conserved cysteine through the conserved F or W. A D gene is named only where the DNA matches it firmly. For some rows the clone size is stated as once, few or many, or as a class when expanded; others skip it.

V gene: TRBV15
D gene: .
J gene: TRBJ2-3
clone size: .
CDR3 protein: CATSGRTYTDTQYF
CDR3 DNA: TGTGCCACCAGCGGCCGGACTTACACAGATACGCAGTATTTT

V gene: TRBV6-1
D gene: .
J gene: TRBJ1-6
clone size: .
CDR3 protein: CASFAGVSNSPLHF
CDR3 DNA: TGTGCCAGCTTCGCGGGAGTAAGTAATTCACCCCTCCACTTT

V gene: TRBV30
D gene: TRBD1
J gene: TRBJ1-5
clone size: .
CDR3 protein: CAWSGTGGWQPQHF
CDR3 DNA: TGTGCCTGGAGTGGGACAGGGGGATGGCAGCCCCAGCATTTT

V gene: TRBV28
D gene: TRBD2
J gene: TRBJ2-1
clone size: .
CDR3 protein: CASRSRKAAGGGQSSYNEQFF
CDR3 DNA: TGTGCCAGCAGATCCCGCAAGGCGGCGGGAGGGGGGCAATCCTCCTACAATGAGCAGTTCTTC

V gene: TRBV11-2
D gene: TRBD1
J gene: TRBJ1-1
clone size: .
CDR3 protein: CASSYGDRGEAFF
CDR3 DNA: TGTGCCAGCAGTTACGGGGACAGGGGCGAAGCTTTCTTT

V gene: TRBV2
D gene: TRBD2
J gene: TRBJ2-2
clone size: .
CDR3 protein: CASKTSGSVGELFF
CDR3 DNA: TGTGCCAGCAAGACTAGCGGGAGTGTCGGGGAGCTGTTTTTT

V gene: TRBV2
D gene: .
J gene: TRBJ2-3
clone size: .
CDR3 protein: CASSFRATGDTQYF
CDR3 DNA: TGTGCCAGCTCGTTCCGGGCAACGGGGGATACGCAGTATTTT

V gene: TRBV27
D gene: TRBD2
J gene: TRBJ2-1
clone size: .
CDR3 protein: CASNKKRGTFEEQFF
CDR3 DNA: TGTGCCAGCAACAAAAAGCGGGGGACTTTTGAAGAGCAGTTCTTC

V gene: TRBV19
D gene: TRBD2
J gene: TRBJ2-1
clone size: .
CDR3 protein: CASSTTSGYNEQFF
CDR3 DNA: TGTGCCAGTAGTACGACTAGCGGGTACAATGAGCAGTTCTTC

V gene: TRBV6-1
D gene: .
J gene: TRBJ1-2
clone size: .
CDR3 protein: CASSEFVADLMDYGYTF
CDR3 DNA: TGTGCCAGCAGTGAATTCGTAGCAGACCTCATGGACTATGGCTACACCTTC

V gene: TRBV2
D gene: TRBD1
J gene: TRBJ1-5
clone size: .
CDR3 protein: CASSVDRGYQPQHF
CDR3 DNA: TGTGCCAGCAGTGTCGACAGGGGATATCAGCCCCAGCATTTT

V gene: TRBV6-1
D gene: .
J gene: TRBJ1-2
clone size: .
CDR3 protein: CASSARPGANYGYTF
CDR3 DNA: TGTGCCAGCAGTGCGAGGCCAGGGGCTAACTATGGCTACACCTTC

V gene: TRBV27
D gene: TRBD2
J gene: TRBJ2-5
clone size: .
CDR3 protein: CASSLRLGLAGGETQYF
CDR3 DNA: TGTGCCAGCAGTTTGAGGCTGGGACTAGCGGGAGGTGAGACCCAGTACTTC

V gene: TRBV5-1
D gene: TRBD1
J gene: TRBJ1-3
clone size: .
CDR3 protein: CASSSGTGAAGNTIYF
CDR3 DNA: TGCGCCAGCAGCTCGGGGACAGGGGCTGCCGGAAACACCATATATTTT

V gene: TRBV2
D gene: .
J gene: TRBJ1-1
clone size: .
CDR3 protein: CASSGGGAFF
CDR3 DNA: TGTGCCAGCAGTGGAGGCGGAGCTTTCTTT

V gene: TRBV19
D gene: TRBD1
J gene: TRBJ1-1
clone size: .
CDR3 protein: CASILQGALNTEAFF
CDR3 DNA: TGTGCCAGTATACTCCAGGGGGCCCTTAACACTGAAGCTTTCTTT

V gene: TRBV27
D gene: TRBD2
J gene: TRBJ2-7
clone size: .
CDR3 protein: CASRSGGTHSYEQYF
CDR3 DNA: TGTGCCAGCAGGAGCGGGGGAACCCATTCCTACGAGCAGTACTTC

V gene: TRBV9
D gene: TRBD2
J gene: TRBJ2-3
clone size: .
CDR3 protein: CASSVGGGTTDTQYF
CDR3 DNA: TGTGCCAGCAGCGTGGGCGGGGGGACCACAGATACGCAGTATTTT

V gene: TRBV4-1
D gene: TRBD1
J gene: TRBJ1-2
clone size: few
CDR3 protein: CASSPQGGYGYTF
CDR3 DNA: TGCGCCAGCAGCCCCCAGGGGGGTTATGGCTACACCTTC

V gene: TRBV2
D gene: .
J gene: TRBJ1-3
clone size: once
CDR3 protein: CATRRSSHSGNTIYF
CDR3 DNA: TGTGCCACTCGCAGGTCATCCCACTCTGGAAACACCATATATTTT

V gene: TRBV5-1
D gene: .
J gene: TRBJ1-2
clone size: few
CDR3 protein: CASSLEQGSRGYTF
CDR3 DNA: TGCGCCAGCAGCTTGGAGCAGGGCTCTCGGGGCTACACCTTC

V gene: TRBV11-3
D gene: .
J gene: TRBJ2-7
clone size: .
CDR3 protein: CASSSNRAYEQYF
CDR3 DNA: TGTGCCAGCAGCAGTAATCGCGCCTACGAGCAGTACTTC

V gene: TRBV10-3
D gene: TRBD1
J gene: TRBJ1-2
clone size: .
CDR3 protein: CAIGGQEGGYTF
CDR3 DNA: TGTGCCATCGGGGGACAGGAGGGGGGCTACACCTTC

V gene: TRBV19
D gene: TRBD2
J gene: TRBJ2-1
clone size: .
CDR3 protein: CASSASGVPIAYNEQFF
CDR3 DNA: TGTGCCAGTAGTGCTAGCGGGGTCCCCATCGCCTACAATGAGCAGTTCTTC

V gene: TRBV7-9
D gene: TRBD2
J gene: TRBJ2-7
clone size: .
CDR3 protein: CASSSRLAGGPYEQYF
CDR3 DNA: TGTGCCAGCAGCTCGAGACTAGCGGGAGGCCCTTACGAGCAGTACTTC

V gene: TRBV10-3
D gene: TRBD1
J gene: TRBJ2-7
clone size: .
CDR3 protein: CAISGDSPPYEQYF
CDR3 DNA: TGTGCCATCAGTGGGGACAGCCCCCCCTACGAGCAGTACTTC

V gene: TRBV6-5
D gene: TRBD2
J gene: TRBJ2-7
clone size: .
CDR3 protein: CASIRLAGGADEQYF
CDR3 DNA: TGTGCCAGCATAAGACTAGCGGGAGGGGCCGACGAGCAGTACTTC

V gene: TRBV5-4
D gene: .
J gene: TRBJ2-5
clone size: once
CDR3 protein: CASSLNRGETQYF
CDR3 DNA: TGTGCCAGCAGCTTGAATAGGGGAGAGACCCAGTACTTC

V gene: TRBV5-1
D gene: TRBD1
J gene: TRBJ1-1
clone size: once
CDR3 protein: CASSSTGETEAFF
CDR3 DNA: TGCGCCAGCAGCTCCACAGGGGAAACTGAAGCTTTCTTT

V gene: TRBV11-2
D gene: .
J gene: TRBJ1-1
clone size: .
CDR3 protein: CASSLGLWAEAFF
CDR3 DNA: TGTGCCAGCAGCTTGGGACTTTGGGCTGAAGCTTTCTTT

V gene: TRBV5-1
D gene: .
J gene: TRBJ2-3
clone size: .
CDR3 protein: CASSSGLHLDTQYF
CDR3 DNA: TGCGCCAGCAGCTCAGGACTACATCTGGATACGCAGTATTTT

V gene: TRBV7-2
D gene: .
J gene: TRBJ2-3
clone size: .
CDR3 protein: CASSLQSADTQYF
CDR3 DNA: TGTGCCAGCAGCCTTCAGAGCGCAGATACGCAGTATTTT

V gene: TRBV6-1
D gene: .
J gene: TRBJ2-3
clone size: .
CDR3 protein: CASSEYLDTQYF
CDR3 DNA: TGTGCCAGCAGTGAATATTTGGATACGCAGTATTTT

V gene: TRBV10-3
D gene: .
J gene: TRBJ1-3
clone size: few
CDR3 protein: CAISESGRPSSGNTIYF
CDR3 DNA: TGTGCCATCAGTGAGTCTGGCAGGCCGAGCTCTGGAAACACCATATATTTT

V gene: TRBV30
D gene: TRBD1
J gene: TRBJ2-7
clone size: few
CDR3 protein: CAWNRDRGYEQYF
CDR3 DNA: TGTGCCTGGAATCGGGACAGGGGTTACGAGCAGTACTTC

V gene: TRBV5-4
D gene: .
J gene: TRBJ2-7
clone size: .
CDR3 protein: CASSLSGGMLYEQYF
CDR3 DNA: TGTGCCAGCAGCTTGAGTGGCGGGATGTTGTACGAGCAGTACTTC

V gene: TRBV4-1
D gene: TRBD1
J gene: TRBJ1-2
clone size: .
CDR3 protein: CASSQGSGTGIYGYTF
CDR3 DNA: TGCGCCAGCAGCCAAGGTTCTGGGACAGGGATCTATGGCTACACCTTC

V gene: TRBV4-2
D gene: TRBD1
J gene: TRBJ2-5
clone size: .
CDR3 protein: CASSQKEGTGVYQETQYF
CDR3 DNA: TGTGCCAGCAGCCAGAAGGAAGGGACAGGTGTCTACCAAGAGACCCAGTACTTC

V gene: TRBV2
D gene: TRBD1
J gene: TRBJ1-2
clone size: .
CDR3 protein: CASSEGLLLQGDGGYTF
CDR3 DNA: TGTGCCAGCAGTGAGGGCCTTTTACTTCAGGGGGACGGTGGCTACACCTTC

V gene: TRBV5-1
D gene: TRBD2
J gene: TRBJ2-3
clone size: once
CDR3 protein: CASSPSGRASDTQYF
CDR3 DNA: TGCGCCAGCAGCCCTAGCGGGAGGGCCTCAGATACGCAGTATTTT

V gene: TRBV9
D gene: .
J gene: TRBJ2-4
clone size: few
CDR3 protein: CASSPGGGKAKNIQYF
CDR3 DNA: TGTGCCAGCAGCCCCGGTGGGGGGAAGGCCAAAAACATTCAGTACTTC